This T cell receptor (beta chain) was retrieved from a study of graft-versus-host responses after intestinal transplantation. Notes on the study in general: GvH clones appeared in recipient marrow, some first in ileum or blood. HvG clone declines early post-transplant were associated with peak circulating GvH levels.

For this clone: Its antigen is not known.

The method was immunoSEQ multiplex PCR; TCRdb's version includes in-frame clones alone and lacks a portion of them. The repertoire consists of roughly 120,000 clones, with roughly 92% occurring once and the leading ten covering 0.2% to 0.25%. The CDR3 spans 15 residues. CDR1 is MNHEY and CDR2 is SMNVEV in the germline V gene (reference sequence). Deletions cut 0 bases from V and 4 bases from J, with 12 bases between. The rearrangement links TRBV27 to TRBJ1-2, with D maybe TRBD1 (6 bases). Sequenced here: unstimulated CD4+ T cells sorted from spleen or lymph node cells, sampled before transplant. The source is a human donor who was the organ donor for an intestinal transplant. CDR3 in DNA: TGTGCCAGCAGTTTATCCCCGGACAGACGCTATGGCTACACCTTC. Protein product: CASSLSPDRRYGYTF.